Given below is one TCR beta chain in context. The data belong to a study of blood T cell repertoires in COVID-19. As for the study in general: Researchers got acute and convalescent COVID-19 samples from the United States, Italy and Spain. T cells, B-cell-depleted T cells, or PBMCs supplied cDNA or gDNA.

In the original analysis: Using reference gene primer amplification, nucleated cell counts were estimated. TCRdb keeps only in-frame clones here, not all; method: immunoSEQ multiplex PCR. That table supplies the V and J calls and clone size; D and trimming were determined from the DNA. The sample consists of over 75,000 clones, approximately 80% of them appearing once. V was clipped by 5 bases and J by 3 bases; unmatched bases: 1. The CDR3 is 14 amino acids. The germline V gene has CDR1 MNHNY and CDR2 SVGAGI (reference sequence). The clonotype was recovered from a man between 65 and 85 years old with acute or convalescent COVID-19. Sequenced input: peripheral blood. The chain has TRBV6-6 and TRBJ2-2; 9 bases match TRBD1. The CDR3 here is CASSRTGDTGELFF. CDR3 in DNA: TGTGCCAGCAGTCGGACAGGGGACACCGGGGAGCTGTTTTTT.